The next 29 T cell receptor beta chains were all read from a single sample in a study of response to subunit inactivated influenza vaccine. Each CDR3 protein gets one entry after TCRdb re-called the RT-PCR reads with MiXCR. The sample has 550,000 to 650,000 distinct CDR3 sequences, about 12% seen once; the top ten hold about a tenth. The material sequenced was PBMCs from blood, taken on the day of vaccination. These receptors originate from a man aged 50-60 years who received an inactivated influenza vaccine.

This chain links TRBV24-1 with TRBJ2-5; 9 positions match TRBD1. The CDR3 sequence is 15 residues long. V lost 9 bases and J lost 4; bases outside the gene matches: 11. Germline V gene sequence: CDR1 KGHDR, CDR2 SFDVKD. The CDR3 coding sequence is TGTGCCACCGGGGGACAGGGAGCCGATTTAGAGACCCAGTACTTC. Encoded protein: CATGGQGADLETQYF.

This clonotype was picked up many times. The chain recombines TRBV12-3 or TRBV12-4 with TRBJ2-4, with D tentatively TRBD1 (5 bases). The V end was cut by 3 bases, the J end by 9 bases, with 12 bases between. The CDR3 has 13 residues. CDR3 region: CASSLNIQGIQYF. The CDR3 coding sequence is TGTGCCAGCAGTTTGAACATTCAGGGCATTCAGTACTTC.

The chain uses TRBV9 and TRBJ2-7; the D gene is possibly TRBD1 (5 bases). The CDR3 is 14 residues long. CDR1 SGDLS and CDR2 YYNGEE come from the germline V gene. The V end was cut by 0 bases, the J end by 0 bases, with 7 bases between. The CDR3 DNA reads TGTGCCAGCAGCGTAGACGACAGCTCCTACGAGCAGTACTTC. It codes for CASSVDDSSYEQYF.

The V call is TRBV5-1, the J call TRBJ2-1, with D perhaps matching TRBD1 (6 bases). CDR3 length equals 16 residues. Trimming cost V 0 bases and J 1 base, with 11 bases left between them. Germline CDR1 and CDR2: SGHRS and YFSETQ. CDR3 coding DNA: TGCGCCAGCAGCTTGGGGTTGGGGGCTTCCTACAATGAGCAGTTCTTC. Residues: CASSLGLGASYNEQFF. Full variable domain (rest looked up from reference TRBV5-1 and TRBJ2-1): KAGVTQTPRYLIKTRGQQVTLSCSPISGHRSVSWYQQTPGQGLQFLFEYFSETQRNKGNFPGRFSGRQFSNSRSEMNVSTLELGDSALYLCASSLGLGASYNEQFFGPGTRLTVL.

The rearrangement links TRBV11-2 to TRBJ2-7, with D unresolved. The germline gives CDR1 SGHAT, CDR2 FQNNGV. The ends were cut back, 0 bases at V and 0 bases at J, with 9 bases in the middle. This CDR3 comprises 15 residues. In nucleotides, the CDR3 is TGTGCCAGCAGCTTAGAAGGCAGTTCCTCCTACGAGCAGTACTTC. Translating gives CASSLEGSSSYEQYF. The whole variable domain, filled in from reference TRBV11-2 and TRBJ2-7, reads EAGVAQSPRYKIIEKRQSVAFWCNPISGHATLYWYQQILGQGPKLLIQFQNNGVVDDSQLPKDRFSAERLKGVDSTLKIQPAKLEDSAVYLCASSLEGSSSYEQYFGPGTRLTVT.

The chain joins TRBV6-1 to TRBJ2-7, with 8 bases lining up with TRBD1. V dropped 6 bases and J dropped 0; count of bases not matched to a gene: 4. The CDR3 runs 14 residues. Germline loops: CDR1 MNHNS, CDR2 SASEGT. The CDR3 DNA follows: TGTGCCAGCAGAAGGGGACAGGCCTCCTACGAGCAGTACTTC. Its protein product is CASRRGQASYEQYF.

This clonotype was counted ten times or more. The rearrangement uses TRBV11-2 and TRBJ1-2; D gene ambiguous. The V gene lost 0 bases and the J gene lost 6 bases, with 8 bases spanning the gap. The CDR3 totals 13 residues. CDR1 is SGHAT and CDR2 is FQNNGV in the germline V gene. The CDR3 reads CASSLDLGDGYTF. As DNA, the CDR3 is TGTGCCAGCAGCTTAGATCTCGGCGATGGCTACACCTTC.

This clonotype was seen a handful of times. CDR3 in amino acids: CASIRSSGTGELFF. CDR3 sequence (DNA): TGTGCCAGCATTCGGTCTAGCGGCACCGGGGAGCTGTTTTTT. The chain has TRBV7-2 and TRBJ2-2, with 7 bases fitting TRBD2. V shed 7 bases and J 4 bases; nucleotides not matched to a gene: 6. The CDR3 runs to 14 residues. Germline-derived CDR1 and CDR2 are SGHTA and FQGNSA.

This clonotype has just a few counts. The chain has TRBV20-1 and TRBJ2-1; 10 bases are a match to TRBD2. The CDR3 extends over 15 amino acids. CDR1 and CDR2 from the germline V gene are DFQATT and SNEGSKA (reference sequence). J gave up 8 bases and V 7 bases, and 14 bases lay outside the gene matches. CDR3 in amino acids: CSVRDAQRGGDEQFF. CDR3 coding DNA: TGCAGTGTAAGAGATGCCCAGCGGGGGGGCGATGAGCAGTTCTTC.

The chain has TRBV20-1 and TRBJ2-7; D uncertain. This CDR3 has 12 amino acids. Germline V gene sequence: CDR1 DFQATT, CDR2 SNEGSKA (reference sequence). The V gene lost 5 bases and the J gene lost 4 bases, with 12 bases spanning the gap. CDR3 nucleotide sequence: TGCAGTGCTGCCAAAATTGGTTACGAGCAGTACTTC. This translates into CSAAKIGYEQYF.

This clonotype was detected only a few times. This chain links TRBV10-3 with TRBJ2-5; either TRBD1 or TRBD2 may supply D (5 bases each). Trimming left V 5 bases short and J 1 base short, with 11 bases between. CDR3 size: 14 residues. The germline gives CDR1 ENHRY, CDR2 SYGVKD. The CDR3 here is CAISKGTSQETQYF. CDR3 nucleotide sequence: TGTGCCATCAGTAAAGGGACCAGCCAAGAGACCCAGTACTTC.

The chain has TRBV19 and TRBJ1-5, with a possible D match to TRBD1 (5 bases). With 1 base removed from V and 2 bases from J, the gap between germline ends came to 18 bases. This CDR3 is built from 18 residues. Germline CDR1 is LNHDA and CDR2 is SQIVND (reference sequence). CDR3 DNA sequence: TGTGCCAGTAGTATAGGGGCCAGGGTCATCGGGGGCAATCAGCCCCAGCATTTT. Translated: CASSIGARVIGGNQPQHF.

This sequence joins TRBV5-1 and TRBJ2-5; the D gene is possibly TRBD2 (7 bases). With 0 bases removed from V and 4 bases from J, the gap between germline ends came to 16 bases. The germline V gene has CDR1 SGHRS and CDR2 YFSETQ. The length of the CDR3 is 16 residues. The CDR3 DNA reads as TGCGCCAGCAGCTTGGCCGGTGGGGGGGCGAGAGAGACCCAGTACTTC. This codes for CASSLAGGGARETQYF.

The chain uses TRBV5-6 and TRBJ2-7; D is possibly TRBD2 (6 bases). The CDR3 contains 16 residues. Trimming took off 2 bases at V and 7 bases at J, with 22 bases between the two ends. Germline loops: CDR1 SGHDT, CDR2 YYEEEE. In DNA form, the CDR3 reads TGTGCCAGCAGCTTATCCACGAAACTAGCCGCGGGGGAGCAGTACTTC. Translating gives CASSLSTKLAAGEQYF.

The V and J genes are TRBV10-3 and TRBJ2-7; maybe TRBD2 (5 bases). Per the germline V gene, CDR1 is ENHRY and CDR2 is SYGVKD. This CDR3 contains 13 residues. V was shortened by 4 bases and J by 0 bases, with 7 bases between the two germline ends. The CDR3 is CAISAGSSYEQYF. DNA of the CDR3: TGTGCCATCAGTGCGGGGAGCTCCTACGAGCAGTACTTC.

V and J are TRBV7-6 and TRBJ2-7, with D perhaps matching TRBD2 (5 bases). This CDR3 spans 17 amino acids. CDR1 is SGHVS, CDR2 FNYEAQ, per germline. V gave up 1 base and J gave up 2 bases, with 18 bases separating them. Here the CDR3 reads CASSLDSGSAIAYEQYF. The DNA for the CDR3 is TGTGCCAGCAGCTTAGATTCGGGGTCGGCAATAGCCTACGAGCAGTACTTC. Combining the CDR3 with reference TRBV7-6 and TRBJ2-7 gives the whole variable domain GAGVSQSPRYKVTKRGQDVALRCDPISGHVSLYWYRQALGQGPEFLTYFNYEAQQDKSGLPNDRFSAERPEGSISTLTIQRTEQRDSAMYRCASSLDSGSAIAYEQYFGPGTRLTVT.

The V gene is TRBV7-8, the J gene TRBJ2-2; 10 nucleotides agree with TRBD2. J was trimmed by 3 bases and V by 2 bases; bases with no gene match: 3. CDR1 and CDR2 (germline): SGHVS, FQNEAQ. The CDR3 contains 16 residues. The CDR3 reads CASSLLAGADTGELFF. CDR3 nucleotides: TGTGCCAGCAGCTTACTAGCGGGGGCCGACACCGGGGAGCTGTTTTTT.

This chain joins TRBV7-6 and TRBJ2-7; 7 positions match TRBD1. The junction had 8 bases not matched to a gene; V was cut back by 0 bases and J by 0 bases. The CDR3 loop spans 17 amino acids. Germline CDR1 reads SGHVS; CDR2 reads FNYEAQ. CDR3 protein: CASSLAHYRGPSYEQYF. The DNA for the CDR3 is TGTGCCAGCAGCTTAGCGCACTACAGGGGACCCTCCTACGAGCAGTACTTC.

This chain links TRBV5-5 with TRBJ2-1; the match to TRBD2 covers 7 bases. CDR3 length: 16 amino acids. CDR1 is SGHKS and CDR2 is YYEKEE in the germline V gene (reference sequence). V trimming: 1 base; J trimming: 8 bases; junction bases outside the gene matches: 12. In DNA, the CDR3 is TGTGCCAGCAGCTTGTTTGGAGCGGGAAAGGGTGATGAGCAGTTCTTC. It codes for CASSLFGAGKGDEQFF.

This clonotype showed up just a few times. V gene TRBV7-9 combines with J gene TRBJ1-2, with D unclear. CDR1 and CDR2 from the germline V gene are SEHNR and FQNEAQ (reference sequence). V was pared by 1 base and J by 12 bases, with 12 bases between. The CDR3 extends over 12 amino acids. The CDR3: CASSLEAFRHTF. The CDR3, as DNA: TGTGCCAGCAGCTTAGAGGCTTTCCGCCACACCTTC.

The chain carries TRBV20-1 and TRBJ2-1; D unresolved. Germline lookup yields CDR1 DFQATT and CDR2 SNEGSKA (reference sequence). The CDR3 spans 14 residues. V lost 3 bases, J lost 3 bases, and 12 bases lay in between. The CDR3 loop is CSARGSMNYNEQFF. DNA of the CDR3: TGCAGTGCTAGGGGCTCCATGAACTACAATGAGCAGTTCTTC.

V usage is TRBV10-3 and J usage is TRBJ2-7; 11 nucleotides agree with TRBD2. The CDR3 runs 19 residues. Germline V gene lookup returns CDR1 ENHRY and CDR2 SYGVKD. With V trimmed by 3 bases and J by 4 bases, 17 bases remained unmatched. The CDR3 reads CAISDLGLTSGEAVYEQYF. CDR3 DNA: TGTGCCATCAGTGACCTAGGACTGACTAGCGGGGAAGCGGTTTACGAGCAGTACTTC.

The chain links TRBV27 to TRBJ2-7; D may be TRBD1 (6 bases). The CDR3 has 14 residues. V lost 3 bases, J lost 5 bases, and 14 bases lay in between. The germline V gene encodes CDR1 MNHEY and CDR2 SMNVEV (reference sequence). The CDR3 is CASSFGRGRNEQYF. The DNA of the CDR3 is TGTGCCAGCAGTTTCGGCAGGGGAAGAAACGAGCAGTACTTC.

This clonotype was detected many times. The V and J genes are TRBV5-1 and TRBJ2-1, with 11 bases fitting TRBD2. Germline values: CDR1 SGHRS, CDR2 YFSETQ. J lost 3 bases, V lost 4 bases, and 6 bases had no gene match. This CDR3 contains 16 residues. CDR3 in DNA: TGCGCCAGCAGCATAATTAGCGGGAGGGTCTACAATGAGCAGTTCTTC. Translation: CASSIISGRVYNEQFF.

V gene TRBV20-1 combines with J gene TRBJ2-1, with 8 positions matching TRBD1. CDR1 and CDR2 from the germline V gene are DFQATT and SNEGSKA (reference sequence). The J segment lost 5 bases and the V segment lost 3 bases, leaving 21 bases of the junction unmatched. The CDR3 runs to 19 residues. This CDR3 is CSASAGSRGRLHADNEQFF. In DNA form, the CDR3 reads TGCAGTGCTAGTGCCGGATCCAGGGGGCGGCTTCACGCAGACAATGAGCAGTTCTTC.

This clonotype was seen more than once but under ten times. The chain joins TRBV15 to TRBJ2-5; either TRBD1 or TRBD2 may supply D (5 bases each). Deletions cut 9 bases from V and 5 bases from J, with 16 bases between. The CDR3 has 13 residues. Germline V gene sequence: CDR1 LNHNV, CDR2 YYDKDF (reference sequence). The CDR3 loop reads CATQRGPAETQYF. The CDR3 DNA reads as TGTGCCACACAAAGGGGACCTGCGGAGACCCAGTACTTC.

This clonotype was seen only a few times. The CDR3 coding sequence is TGTGCCAGCAGCTTAGGGCGGCGGGGGGGCCTTGAACCAGATACGCAGTATTTT. It encodes CASSLGRRGGLEPDTQYF. The chain couples TRBV11-1 to TRBJ2-3, with 9 bases that match TRBD2. From germline, CDR1 is SGHAT and CDR2 FQDESV (reference sequence). Trimming cost V 1 base and J 4 bases; bases outside gene matches: 12. CDR3 length: 18 amino acids.

Many counts were recorded for this clonotype. This chain uses TRBV12-3 or TRBV12-4 with TRBJ1-1; no reliable D call. The CDR3 has 13 amino acids. V shed 5 bases and J shed 4 bases, with 11 bases lying between them. In DNA form, the CDR3 reads TGTGCCAGCAGTCTGGATTTGGGCACTGAAGCTTTCTTT. Protein: CASSLDLGTEAFF.

The chain employs TRBV3-1 and TRBJ1-5, with D unclear. The CDR3 length is 13 residues. Germline CDR1 reads LGHDT; CDR2 reads YNNKEL (reference sequence). V lost 0 bases to trimming and J lost 3 bases, with 3 bases between them. Here the CDR3 reads CASSQDFNQPQHF. DNA for the CDR3: TGTGCCAGCAGCCAAGATTTCAATCAGCCCCAGCATTTT.